This T cell receptor beta chain is from a study of blood T cell repertoires in COVID-19. This clone occurred a few times. The same CDR3 also results from other DNA sequences found in this sample. Sequenced by immunoSEQ multiplex PCR; TCRdb stores in-frame clones only, minus some. The sample lists roughly 250,000 clones; 65% to 90% were seen once. The CDR3 has 14 residues. V lost 3 bases, J lost 4 bases, and 4 bases stayed unmatched. Germline V CDR1 and CDR2: SGDLS, YYNGEE. The gene calls are TRBV9 and TRBJ1-3; the match to TRBD1 covers 7 bases. The material sequenced was peripheral blood. The clonotype was recovered from a woman of 80 years or more with active or convalescent COVID-19. Here the CDR3 DNA reads TGTGCCAGCAGCGGAGGGACAGTCGGAAACACCATATATTTT. Its translation is CASSGGTVGNTIYF.